Sequencing of this T cell receptor beta chain was carried out in a study of T cells in Graves' hyperthyroidism and ophthalmopathy. Findings and caveats of the study: The model forecast ophthalmopathy, anticipating it by a median around 6.4 months before onset. Most expanded thyroid clonotypes above 0.001 also appeared in blood.

The source material, RNA transcripts, was used to amplify TCR beta CDR3 regions. HTBI primers were used for first-round RT-PCR of the TCR CDR3. TCRdb ran MiXCR on the multiplex PCR reads and lists one entry per CDR3 protein. Among roughly 250,000 distinct CDR3 sequences listed, about a sixth were seen once. V lost 0 bases to trimming and J lost 0 bases, with 7 bases between them. Germline loops: CDR1 MNHEY, CDR2 SMNVEV (reference sequence). The CDR3 extends over 15 amino acids. This clonotype has ten or more counts. Its target is not known. This sequence was found in a woman younger than 35 with Graves' ophthalmopathy. Input material: blood. J is TRBJ2-3 and V is TRBV27; D unresolved. For the CDR3, the DNA is TGTGCCAGCAGTTTATCTTTCACTAGCACAGATACGCAGTATTTT. It encodes CASSLSFTSTDTQYF.